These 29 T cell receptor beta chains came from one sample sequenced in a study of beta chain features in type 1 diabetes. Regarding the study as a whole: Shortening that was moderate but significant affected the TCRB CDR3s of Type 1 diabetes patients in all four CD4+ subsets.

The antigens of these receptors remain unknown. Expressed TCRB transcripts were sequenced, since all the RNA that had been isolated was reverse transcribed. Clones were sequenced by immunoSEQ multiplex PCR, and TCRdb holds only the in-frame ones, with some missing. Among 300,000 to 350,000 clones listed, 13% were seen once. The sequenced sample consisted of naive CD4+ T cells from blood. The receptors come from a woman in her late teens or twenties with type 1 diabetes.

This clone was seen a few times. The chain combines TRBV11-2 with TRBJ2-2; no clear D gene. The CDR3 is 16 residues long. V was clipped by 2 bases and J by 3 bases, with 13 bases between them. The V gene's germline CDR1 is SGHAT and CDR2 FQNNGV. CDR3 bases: TGTGCCAGCAGCTTAACTCGTGGCAGCGACACCGGGGAGCTGTTTTTT. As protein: CASSLTRGSDTGELFF. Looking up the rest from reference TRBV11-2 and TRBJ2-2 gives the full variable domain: EAGVAQSPRYKIIEKRQSVAFWCNPISGHATLYWYQQILGQGPKLLIQFQNNGVVDDSQLPKDRFSAERLKGVDSTLKIQPAKLEDSAVYLCASSLTRGSDTGELFFGEGSRLTVL.

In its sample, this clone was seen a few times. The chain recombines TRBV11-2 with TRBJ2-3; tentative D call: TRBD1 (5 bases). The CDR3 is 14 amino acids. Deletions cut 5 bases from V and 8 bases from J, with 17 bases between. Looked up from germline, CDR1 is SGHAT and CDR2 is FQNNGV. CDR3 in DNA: TGTGCCAGCAGCCCTGGGGCGCCTGGGGTTACGCAGTATTTT. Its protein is CASSPGAPGVTQYF. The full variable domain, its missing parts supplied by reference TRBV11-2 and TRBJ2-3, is EAGVAQSPRYKIIEKRQSVAFWCNPISGHATLYWYQQILGQGPKLLIQFQNNGVVDDSQLPKDRFSAERLKGVDSTLKIQPAKLEDSAVYLCASSPGAPGVTQYFGPGTRLTVL.

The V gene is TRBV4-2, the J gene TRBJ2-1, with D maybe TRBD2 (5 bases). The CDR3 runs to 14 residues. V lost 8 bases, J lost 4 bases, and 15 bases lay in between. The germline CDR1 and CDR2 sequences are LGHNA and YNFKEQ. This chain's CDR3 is CASGWTEIYNEQFF. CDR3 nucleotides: TGTGCCAGCGGGTGGACTGAGATATACAATGAGCAGTTCTTC.

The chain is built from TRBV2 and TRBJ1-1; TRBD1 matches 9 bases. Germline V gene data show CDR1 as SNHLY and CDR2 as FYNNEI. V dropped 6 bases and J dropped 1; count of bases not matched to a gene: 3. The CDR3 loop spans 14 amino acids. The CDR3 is CASRGTGRNTEAFF. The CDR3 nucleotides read TGTGCCAGCAGGGGGACAGGGAGGAACACTGAAGCTTTCTTT.

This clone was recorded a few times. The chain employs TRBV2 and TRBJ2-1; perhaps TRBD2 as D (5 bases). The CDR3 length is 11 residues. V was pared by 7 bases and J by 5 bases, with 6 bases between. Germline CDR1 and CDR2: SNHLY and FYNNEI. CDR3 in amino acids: CASTRDNEQFF. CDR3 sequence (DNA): TGTGCCAGCACGAGGGACAATGAGCAGTTCTTC.

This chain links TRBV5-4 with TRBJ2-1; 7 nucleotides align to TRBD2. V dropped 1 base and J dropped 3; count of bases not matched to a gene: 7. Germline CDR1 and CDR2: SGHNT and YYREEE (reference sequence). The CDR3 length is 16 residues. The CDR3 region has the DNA TGTGCCAGCAGCTTGTTTCGCGGGAGAGACTACAATGAGCAGTTCTTC. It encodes CASSLFRGRDYNEQFF.

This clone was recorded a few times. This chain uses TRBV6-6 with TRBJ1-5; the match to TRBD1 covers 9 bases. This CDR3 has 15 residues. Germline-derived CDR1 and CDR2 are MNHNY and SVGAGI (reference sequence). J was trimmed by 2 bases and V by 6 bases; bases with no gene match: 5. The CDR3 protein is CASSKDRGGNQPQHF. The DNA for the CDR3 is TGTGCCAGCAGCAAGGACAGGGGAGGCAATCAGCCCCAGCATTTT.

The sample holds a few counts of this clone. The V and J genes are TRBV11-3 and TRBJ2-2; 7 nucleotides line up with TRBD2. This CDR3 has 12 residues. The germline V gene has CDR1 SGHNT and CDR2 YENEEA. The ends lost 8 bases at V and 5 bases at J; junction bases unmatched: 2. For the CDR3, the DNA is TGTGCCAGCGAGGGAGGGACCGGGGAGCTGTTTTTT. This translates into CASEGGTGELFF.

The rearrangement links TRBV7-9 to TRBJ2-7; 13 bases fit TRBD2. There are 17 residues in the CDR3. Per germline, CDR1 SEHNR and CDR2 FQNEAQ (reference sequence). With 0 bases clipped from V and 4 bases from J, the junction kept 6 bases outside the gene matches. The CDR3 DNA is TGTGCCAGCAGCTTAGCGAGGACTAGCGGGAGTATATACGAGCAGTACGTC. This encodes CASSLARTSGSIYEQYV.

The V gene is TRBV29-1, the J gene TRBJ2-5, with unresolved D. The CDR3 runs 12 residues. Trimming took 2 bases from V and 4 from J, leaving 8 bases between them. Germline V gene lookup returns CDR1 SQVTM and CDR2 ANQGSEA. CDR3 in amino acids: CSVEPWRETQYF. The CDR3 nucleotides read TGCAGCGTTGAACCCTGGAGAGAGACCCAGTACTTC.

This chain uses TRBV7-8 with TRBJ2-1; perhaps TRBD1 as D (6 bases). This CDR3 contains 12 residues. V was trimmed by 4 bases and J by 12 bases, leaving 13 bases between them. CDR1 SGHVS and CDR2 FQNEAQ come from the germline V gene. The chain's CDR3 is CASSSSGERQFF. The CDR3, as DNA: TGTGCCAGCAGCTCCTCAGGGGAGCGGCAGTTCTTC.

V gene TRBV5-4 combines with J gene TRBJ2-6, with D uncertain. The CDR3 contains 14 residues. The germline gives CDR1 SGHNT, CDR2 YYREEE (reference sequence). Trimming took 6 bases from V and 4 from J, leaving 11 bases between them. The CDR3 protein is CASNLERGANVLTF. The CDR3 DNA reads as TGTGCCAGCAACTTAGAGAGGGGGGCCAACGTCCTGACTTTC.

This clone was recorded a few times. The CDR3 DNA sequence: TGCGCCAGCAGCTTGGAAGGAGACTACGAGCAGTACGTC. Protein sequence: CASSLEGDYEQYV. This sequence joins TRBV5-1 and TRBJ2-7, with unresolved D. V lost 0 bases and J lost 3, with 7 bases in between. Germline CDR1 SGHRS, CDR2 YFSETQ. The CDR3 covers 13 residues.

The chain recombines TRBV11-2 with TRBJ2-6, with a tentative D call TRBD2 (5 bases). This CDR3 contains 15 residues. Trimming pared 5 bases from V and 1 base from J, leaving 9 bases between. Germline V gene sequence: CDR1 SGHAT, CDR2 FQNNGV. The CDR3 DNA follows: TGTGCCAGCAGCAACAGCGGATCTGGGGCCAACGTCCTGACTTTC. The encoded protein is CASSNSGSGANVLTF.

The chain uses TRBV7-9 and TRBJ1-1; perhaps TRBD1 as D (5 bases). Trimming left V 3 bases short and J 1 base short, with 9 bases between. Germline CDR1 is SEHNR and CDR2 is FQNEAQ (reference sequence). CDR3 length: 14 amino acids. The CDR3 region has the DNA TGTGCCAGCAGCTTTCCAGACAGGAACACTGAAGCTTTCTTT. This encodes CASSFPDRNTEAFF.

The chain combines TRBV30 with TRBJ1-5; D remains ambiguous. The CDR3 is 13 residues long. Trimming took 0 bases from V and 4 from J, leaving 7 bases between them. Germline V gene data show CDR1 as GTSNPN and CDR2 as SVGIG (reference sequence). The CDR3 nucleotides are TGTGCCTGGAGTGTACGGTGGAATCAGCCCCAGCATTTT. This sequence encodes CAWSVRWNQPQHF. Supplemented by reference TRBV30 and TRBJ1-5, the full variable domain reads SQTIHQWPATLVQPVGSPLSLECTVEGTSNPNLYWYRQAAGRGLQLLFYSVGIGQISSEVPQNLSASRPQDRQFILSSKKLLLSDSGFYLCAWSVRWNQPQHFGDGTRLSIL.

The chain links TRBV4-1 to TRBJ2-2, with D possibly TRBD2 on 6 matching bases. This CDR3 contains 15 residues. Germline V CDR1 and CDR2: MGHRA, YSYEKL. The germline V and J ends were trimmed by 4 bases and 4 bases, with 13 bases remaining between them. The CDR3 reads CASSRGVQITGELFF. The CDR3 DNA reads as TGCGCCAGCAGCCGCGGGGTGCAAATCACCGGGGAGCTGTTTTTT.

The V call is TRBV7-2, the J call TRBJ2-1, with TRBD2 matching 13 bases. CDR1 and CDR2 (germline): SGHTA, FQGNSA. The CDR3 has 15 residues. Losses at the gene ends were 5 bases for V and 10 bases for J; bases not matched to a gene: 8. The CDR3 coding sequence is TGTGCCAGCAGCCAAACTAGCGGGAGGGCCGGGGAGCAGTTCTTC. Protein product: CASSQTSGRAGEQFF.

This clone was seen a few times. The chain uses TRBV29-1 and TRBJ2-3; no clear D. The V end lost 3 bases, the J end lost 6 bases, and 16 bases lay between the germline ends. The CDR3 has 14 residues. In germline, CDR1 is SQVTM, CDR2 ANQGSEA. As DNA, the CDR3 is TGCAGCGTTGAGGGTCGTTTGCGGCGGGATACGCAGTATTTT. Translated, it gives CSVEGRLRRDTQYF.

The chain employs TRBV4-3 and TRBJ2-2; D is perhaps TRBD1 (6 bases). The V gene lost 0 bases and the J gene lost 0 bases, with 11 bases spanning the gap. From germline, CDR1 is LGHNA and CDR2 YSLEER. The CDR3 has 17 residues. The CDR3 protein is CASSQDFQGTNTGELFF. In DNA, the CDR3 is TGCGCCAGCAGCCAAGATTTCCAGGGGACGAACACCGGGGAGCTGTTTTTT.

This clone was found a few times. The chain's CDR3 is CASSWRGGGGNTIYF. The DNA for the CDR3 is TGTGCCAGCAGTTGGAGGGGAGGTGGTGGAAACACCATATATTTT. This chain connects TRBV27 to TRBJ1-3; a weak D match, TRBD1 (5 bases). V was clipped by 4 bases and J by 3 bases, with 13 bases between them. CDR3 length: 15 amino acids. Germline V gene data show CDR1 as MNHEY and CDR2 as SMNVEV (reference sequence).

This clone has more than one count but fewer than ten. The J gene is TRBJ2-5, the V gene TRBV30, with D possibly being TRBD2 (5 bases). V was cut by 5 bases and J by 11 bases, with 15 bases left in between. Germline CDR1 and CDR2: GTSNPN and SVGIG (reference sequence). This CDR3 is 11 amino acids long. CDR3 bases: TGTGCCTGGGAGGAGGTCGGGGAGCAGTACTTC. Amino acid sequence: CAWEEVGEQYF.

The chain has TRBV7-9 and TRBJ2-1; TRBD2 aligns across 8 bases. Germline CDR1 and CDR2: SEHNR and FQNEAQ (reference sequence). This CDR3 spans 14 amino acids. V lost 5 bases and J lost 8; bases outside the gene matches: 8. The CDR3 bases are TGTGCCAGCAGCCGGGGACTAGTTGGCGATGAGCAGTTCTTC. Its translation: CASSRGLVGDEQFF.

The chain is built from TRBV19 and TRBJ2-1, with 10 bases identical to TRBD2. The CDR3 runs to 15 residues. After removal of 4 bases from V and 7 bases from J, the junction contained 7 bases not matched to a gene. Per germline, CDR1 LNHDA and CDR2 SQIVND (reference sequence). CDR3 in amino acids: CASSTLLAGVNEQFF. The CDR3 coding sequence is TGTGCCAGTAGTACCCTCCTAGCGGGAGTGAATGAGCAGTTCTTC.

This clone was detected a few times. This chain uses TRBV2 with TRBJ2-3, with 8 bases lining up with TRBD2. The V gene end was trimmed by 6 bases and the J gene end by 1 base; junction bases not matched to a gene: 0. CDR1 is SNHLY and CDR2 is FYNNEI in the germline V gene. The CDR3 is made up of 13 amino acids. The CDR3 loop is CASRLAGTDTQYF. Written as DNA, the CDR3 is TGTGCCAGCAGACTAGCGGGCACAGATACGCAGTATTTT.

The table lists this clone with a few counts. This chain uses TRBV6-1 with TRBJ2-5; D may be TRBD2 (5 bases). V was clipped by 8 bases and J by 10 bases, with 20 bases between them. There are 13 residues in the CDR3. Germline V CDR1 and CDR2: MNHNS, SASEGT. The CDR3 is CASGLRAIWGQYF. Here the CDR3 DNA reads TGTGCCAGCGGACTTCGGGCCATATGGGGCCAGTACTTC.

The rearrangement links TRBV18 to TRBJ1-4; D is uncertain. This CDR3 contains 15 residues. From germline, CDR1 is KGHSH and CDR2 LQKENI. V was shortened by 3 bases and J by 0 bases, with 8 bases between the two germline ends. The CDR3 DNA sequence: TGTGCCAGCTCACCCCGAGGAGCAACTAATGAAAAACTGTTTTTT. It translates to CASSPRGATNEKLFF.

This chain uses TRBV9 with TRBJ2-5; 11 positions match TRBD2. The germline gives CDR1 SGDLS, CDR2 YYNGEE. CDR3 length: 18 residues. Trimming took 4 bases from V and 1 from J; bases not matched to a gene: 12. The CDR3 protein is CASSPRSASGRFQETQYF. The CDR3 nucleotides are TGTGCCAGCAGCCCCCGTTCGGCTAGCGGGAGGTTCCAAGAGACCCAGTACTTC.

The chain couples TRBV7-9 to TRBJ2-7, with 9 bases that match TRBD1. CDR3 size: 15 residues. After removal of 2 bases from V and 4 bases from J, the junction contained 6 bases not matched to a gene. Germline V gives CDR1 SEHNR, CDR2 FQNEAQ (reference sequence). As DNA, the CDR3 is TGTGCCAGCAGCTTACTTGGACAGGGGTCATACGAGCAGTACTTC. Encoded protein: CASSLLGQGSYEQYF.